A selection of T cell receptor beta chains follows, all from one sample in a study of blood T cell repertoires in COVID-19. Assay: immunoSEQ multiplex PCR; the TCRdb copy retains only in-frame clones and omits some. The sample yields about 67,000 clones, around 85% seen once. The sample taken for sequencing was peripheral blood. These receptors came from a woman over 75 with acute or convalescent COVID-19. Both conserved end residues are part of each CDR3. D genes are given only for firm matches.

j_call d_call cdr3_length v_call cdr3_aa
TRBJ2-7 TRBD1 16 TRBV19 CASSISLGQGAYEQYF
TRBJ2-7 TRBD2 16 TRBV6-1 CASSEVSSGGLHEQYF
TRBJ2-4 TRBD2 15 TRBV28 CASRLSGSPKNIQYF
TRBJ1-1 TRBD1 15 TRBV2 CASSERDRGNTEAFF
TRBJ1-6 - 15 TRBV2 CASKAWWAANSPLHF
TRBJ2-1 TRBD2 13 TRBV7-9 CASSAHSGGALIF
TRBJ1-2 TRBD1 16 TRBV19 CASKNTGGAKSEGYTF
TRBJ1-1 - 14 TRBV7-2 CASSLVPGNTEAFF
TRBJ2-7 TRBD2 20 TRBV27 CASKPLTLASGGPRPYEQYF
TRBJ2-5 - 15 TRBV5-1 CASSLTGNTEETQYF
TRBJ1-1 TRBD1 13 TRBV30 CAWLQGVGTEAFF
TRBJ2-2 TRBD1 14 TRBV9 CASSVGQTTGELFF
TRBJ2-7 - 14 TRBV5-4 CASSLTGTTYEQYF
TRBJ2-2 - 18 TRBV9 CASSHDITSPQLSGELFF
TRBJ2-1 TRBD1 16 TRBV10-3 CAISESMRQGNNEQFF
TRBJ2-1 TRBD2 15 TRBV3-1/TRBV3-2 CASSNGLADYNEQFF
TRBJ1-1 - 15 TRBV21-1 CASSNDRGEFYEAFF
TRBJ1-1 - 14 TRBV30 CAWSVAIRGTEAFF
TRBJ1-5 - 15 TRBV19 CASSIERGGGQPQHF
TRBJ2-6 - 16 TRBV19 CASSIRGGSGANVLTF
TRBJ1-3 - 13 TRBV29-1 CSVQVVSGNTIYF
TRBJ1-1 TRBD1 14 TRBV19 CASSTGQANPEAFF
TRBJ2-7 TRBD2 14 TRBV28 CASNDLAAMGEQYF
TRBJ2-7 TRBD1 15 TRBV6-2/TRBV6-3 CASSYQDRVWDEQYF
TRBJ1-1 - 15 TRBV7-9 CASSLGGVGNTEAFF
TRBJ2-5 TRBD2 15 TRBV28 CASSVLAGGKETQYF
TRBJ2-4 - 16 TRBV21-1 CASSPFWWTKFSIQYF
TRBJ1-4 TRBD1 16 TRBV18 CASSGNRGTVVEKLFF
TRBJ2-3 TRBD1 14 TRBV19 CASSIARGTDTQYF
TRBJ2-1 TRBD2 12 TRBV2 CASGLDWYEQFF
TRBJ2-1 - 13 TRBV5-4 CASRTDAYNEQFF
TRBJ2-1 - 11 TRBV7-9 CASSLGVEQFF
TRBJ2-5 - 14 TRBV27 CASSPGQGGETQYF
TRBJ1-2 - 12 TRBV28 CASERNGYGYTF
TRBJ1-2 TRBD1 13 TRBV27 CASSRTGNYGYTF
TRBJ1-1 TRBD1 14 TRBV9 CASSLQGTNTEAFF
TRBJ2-7 TRBD1 14 TRBV5-4 CASSSGQGRYEQYF
TRBJ1-2 TRBD1 16 TRBV6-6 CASSSLPPGTGEGYTF
TRBJ1-4 - 14 TRBV27 CASTSIIAGEKLFF
TRBJ1-5 TRBD1 13 TRBV12-3/TRBV12-4 CASSLAGGQPQHF
TRBJ2-3 - 11 TRBV5-1 CASSLDDTQYF
TRBJ2-1 TRBD2 15 TRBV28 CASSSTSGTRNEQFF
TRBJ2-1 TRBD2 13 TRBV5-1 CASSAGAYNEQFF
TRBJ1-1 TRBD1 14 TRBV19 CASRLGQDGEEAFF
TRBJ2-5 TRBD2 18 TRBV27 CASSSTSGGLNRRETQYF
TRBJ1-1 - 13 TRBV19 CASTVVRGTEAFF
TRBJ2-1 TRBD2 19 TRBV29-1 CSVHPARGRLTSSYNEQFF
TRBJ2-7 - 12 TRBV3-1/TRBV3-2 CASSQAYYEQYF
TRBJ1-3 - 17 TRBV4-1 CASSQELQASSGNTIYF
TRBJ2-2 TRBD1 14 TRBV6-6 CASSRDRVTGELFF
TRBJ1-1 TRBD1 13 TRBV5-1 CASSFGQGAEAFF
TRBJ2-3 - 14 TRBV7-2 CASSITRFADTQYF